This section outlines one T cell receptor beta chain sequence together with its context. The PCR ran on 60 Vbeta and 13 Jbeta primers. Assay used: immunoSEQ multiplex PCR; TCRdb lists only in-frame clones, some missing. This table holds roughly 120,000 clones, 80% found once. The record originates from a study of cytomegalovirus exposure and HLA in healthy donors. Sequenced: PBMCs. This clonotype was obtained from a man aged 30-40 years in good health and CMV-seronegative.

For the CDR3, the DNA is TGCAGCGTGAAGGGCGGACAGGGGATTAGGGCTTTCTTT. Translation: CSVKGGQGIRAFF. This sequence joins TRBV29-1 and TRBJ1-1; 9 bases map to TRBD1. There are 13 residues in the CDR3. Losses at the gene ends were 6 bases for V and 11 bases for J; bases not matched to a gene: 13. Germline V gene lookup returns CDR1 SQVTM and CDR2 ANQGSEA.